This T cell receptor (beta chain) was sequenced in a study of blood T cell repertoires in COVID-19. The assay was immunoSEQ multiplex PCR, and TCRdb's table has in-frame clones only and misses some. The table has 380,000 or so clones, about 89% seen once. Deletions cut 2 bases from V and 1 base from J, with 12 bases between. Looked up from germline, CDR1 is SGHRS and CDR2 is YFSETQ. There are 16 residues in the CDR3. Two negative PCRs, clearance, or symptom resolution characterized the recovered Cohort 3 donors. This chain connects TRBV5-1 to TRBJ2-2; D remains unclear. The sample comprised PBMCs or T cells enriched from blood (not recorded which). The receptor comes from a man aged 25-45 years who had recovered from COVID-19. CDR3 DNA sequence: TGCGCCAGCAGCTTATCCATCCTAGTGAACACCGGGGAGCTGTTTTTT. This gives the protein CASSLSILVNTGELFF.